The clone carrying this T cell receptor (beta chain) was found a few times. The antigen is undetermined. This entry comes from a study of CD8 T cells in ankylosing spondylitis. Germline CDR1 and CDR2: SGHTA and FQGNSA. The CDR3 runs 13 residues. The V gene lost 5 bases and the J gene lost 2 bases, with 10 bases spanning the gap. 5'-RACE, quantitative and with molecular barcodes, yielded the TCR beta libraries. One entry per CDR3 protein results from TCRdb running MiXCR on the 5' RACE reads. The sample includes about 240,000 distinct CDR3 sequences, approximately 10% of them seen just once. Study-wide points: There was reportedly significant enrichment of clones that were disease-linked in matched ankylosing spondylitis synovial fluid.

This chain connects TRBV7-2 to TRBJ2-7, with a possible D match to TRBD2 (5 bases). The material sequenced was blood, either unsorted or a sorted T cell fraction (not recorded which). The TCR comes from a male donor with ankylosing spondylitis or in good health (not recorded which). The CDR3 protein is CASSGIAPYEQYF. In DNA, the CDR3 is TGTGCCAGCAGCGGAATAGCGCCCTACGAGCAGTACTTC.